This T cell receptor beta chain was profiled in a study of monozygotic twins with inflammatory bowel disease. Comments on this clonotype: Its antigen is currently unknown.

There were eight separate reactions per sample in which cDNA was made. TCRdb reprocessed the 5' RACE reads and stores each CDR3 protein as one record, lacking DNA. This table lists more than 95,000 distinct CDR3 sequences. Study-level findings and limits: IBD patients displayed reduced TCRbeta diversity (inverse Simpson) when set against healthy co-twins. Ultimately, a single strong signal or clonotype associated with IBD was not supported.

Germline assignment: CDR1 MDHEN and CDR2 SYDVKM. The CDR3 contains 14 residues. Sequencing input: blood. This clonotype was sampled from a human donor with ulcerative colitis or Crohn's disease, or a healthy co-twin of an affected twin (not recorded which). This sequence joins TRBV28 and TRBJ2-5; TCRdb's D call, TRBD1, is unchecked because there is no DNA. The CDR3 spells CASRRTGIQETQYF.